This TCR beta chain emerged from a study of cytotoxic CD8 clonotypes in ibrutinib-treated CLL. Whole-study context: The samples contained 255,043 productive templates on average. They also contained an average of around 94,000 productive rearrangements.

Of note for this clone: Its antigen is not known.

Points from the study as a whole: Baseline-level clonality went beyond age-matched healthy donors and moved in step with circulating CD8+ T-cell counts. Sampling time points were not equivalent between sustained-remission and progressing patients.

The V end was cut by 1 base, the J end by 3 bases, with 9 bases between. Germline CDR1 and CDR2: SGHAT and FQNNGV. The length of the CDR3 is 14 residues. The assay was immunoSEQ multiplex PCR, and TCRdb's table has in-frame clones only and misses some. This repertoire shows approximately 190,000 clones, roughly 73% found once; its top ten account for about 10%. This clonotype was sampled from a human donor with chronic lymphocytic leukemia. The starting material was PBMCs, obtained after 12 months of ibrutinib treatment. The V call is TRBV11-2, the J call TRBJ2-5; D ambiguous. CDR3 in amino acids: CASSLGAMEETQYF. CDR3 DNA sequence: TGTGCCAGCAGCTTAGGGGCGATGGAAGAGACCCAGTACTTC.